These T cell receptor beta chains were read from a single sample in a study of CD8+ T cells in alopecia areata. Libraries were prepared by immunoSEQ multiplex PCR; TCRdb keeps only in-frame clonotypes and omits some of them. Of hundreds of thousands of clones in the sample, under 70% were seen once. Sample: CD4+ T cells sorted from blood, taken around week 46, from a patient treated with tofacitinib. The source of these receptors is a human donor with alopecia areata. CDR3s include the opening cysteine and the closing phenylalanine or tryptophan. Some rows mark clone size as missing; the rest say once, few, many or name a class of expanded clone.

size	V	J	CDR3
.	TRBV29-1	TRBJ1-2	CSARSGPGGGDYGYTF
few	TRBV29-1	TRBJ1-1	CSVAQGNTNTEAFF
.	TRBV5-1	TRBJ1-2	CASSPLGGDYGYTF
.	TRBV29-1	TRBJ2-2	CSGRSAGELFF
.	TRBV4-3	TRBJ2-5	CASSQLTSGTQYF
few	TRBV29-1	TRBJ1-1	CSVQGQGSAFF
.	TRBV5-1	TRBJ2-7	CASSLPAAPEQYF
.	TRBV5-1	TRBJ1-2	CASSLENRVEGYTF
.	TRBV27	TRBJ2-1	CASSSPRGSGGPSDNEQFF
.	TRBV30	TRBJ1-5	CAWGVGSNQPQHF
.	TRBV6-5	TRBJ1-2	CASRQFYGYTF
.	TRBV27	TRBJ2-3	CASSLNRAEFTDTQYF
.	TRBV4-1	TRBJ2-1	CASSPLGLAGGSQQFF
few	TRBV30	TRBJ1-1	CAWRGQGLRMNTEAFF
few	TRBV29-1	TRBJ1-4	CSVEEVRGEKLFF
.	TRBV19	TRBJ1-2	CASKASRAATDYGYTF
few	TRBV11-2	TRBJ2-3	CASSLDGGGPDTQYF
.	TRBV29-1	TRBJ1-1	CSGGFDTEAFF
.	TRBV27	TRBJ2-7	CASSLSGRDYEQYF
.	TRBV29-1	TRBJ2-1	CSDRTASNEQFF
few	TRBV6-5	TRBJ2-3	CASSYASGGQPYTQYF
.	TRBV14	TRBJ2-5	CASSLGTQETQYF
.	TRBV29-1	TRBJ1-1	CSVGGTPRGNTEAFF
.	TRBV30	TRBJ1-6	CAWSEGANSPLHF
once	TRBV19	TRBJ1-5	CASSTQGAGQPQHF
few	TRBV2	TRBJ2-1	CASSEVRGGHNEQFF
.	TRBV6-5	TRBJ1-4	CASRGGEGEKLFF